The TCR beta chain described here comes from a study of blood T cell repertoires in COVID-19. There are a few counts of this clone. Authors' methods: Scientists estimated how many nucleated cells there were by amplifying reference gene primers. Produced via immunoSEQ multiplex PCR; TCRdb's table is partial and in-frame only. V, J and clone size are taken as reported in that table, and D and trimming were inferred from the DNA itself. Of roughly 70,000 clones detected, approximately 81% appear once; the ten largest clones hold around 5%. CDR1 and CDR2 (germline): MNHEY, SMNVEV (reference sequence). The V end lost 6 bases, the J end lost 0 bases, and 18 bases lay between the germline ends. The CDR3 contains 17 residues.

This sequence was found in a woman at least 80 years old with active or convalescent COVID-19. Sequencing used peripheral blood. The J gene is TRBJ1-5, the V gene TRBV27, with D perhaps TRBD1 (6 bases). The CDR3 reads CASSEDRPTYSNQPQHF. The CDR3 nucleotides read TGTGCCAGCAGCGAAGACAGGCCGACATATAGCAATCAGCCCCAGCATTTT.